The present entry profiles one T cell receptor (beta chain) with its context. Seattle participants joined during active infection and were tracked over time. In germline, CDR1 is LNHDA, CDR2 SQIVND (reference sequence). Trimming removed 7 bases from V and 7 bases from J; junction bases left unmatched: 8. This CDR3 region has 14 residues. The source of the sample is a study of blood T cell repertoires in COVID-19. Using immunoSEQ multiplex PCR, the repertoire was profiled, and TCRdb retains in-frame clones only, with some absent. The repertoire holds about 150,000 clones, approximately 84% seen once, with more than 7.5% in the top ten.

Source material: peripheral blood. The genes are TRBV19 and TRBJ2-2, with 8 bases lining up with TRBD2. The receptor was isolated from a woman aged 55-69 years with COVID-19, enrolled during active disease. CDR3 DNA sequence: TGTGCCAGTAAGAATAGCGGGACTCACGGGGAGCTGTTTTTT. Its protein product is CASKNSGTHGELFF. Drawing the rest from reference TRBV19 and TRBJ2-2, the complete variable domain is DGGITQSPKYLFRKEGQNVTLSCEQNLNHDAMYWYRQDPGQGLRLIYYSQIVNDFQKGDIAEGYSVSREKKESFPLTVTSAQKNPTAFYLCASKNSGTHGELFFGEGSRLTVL.